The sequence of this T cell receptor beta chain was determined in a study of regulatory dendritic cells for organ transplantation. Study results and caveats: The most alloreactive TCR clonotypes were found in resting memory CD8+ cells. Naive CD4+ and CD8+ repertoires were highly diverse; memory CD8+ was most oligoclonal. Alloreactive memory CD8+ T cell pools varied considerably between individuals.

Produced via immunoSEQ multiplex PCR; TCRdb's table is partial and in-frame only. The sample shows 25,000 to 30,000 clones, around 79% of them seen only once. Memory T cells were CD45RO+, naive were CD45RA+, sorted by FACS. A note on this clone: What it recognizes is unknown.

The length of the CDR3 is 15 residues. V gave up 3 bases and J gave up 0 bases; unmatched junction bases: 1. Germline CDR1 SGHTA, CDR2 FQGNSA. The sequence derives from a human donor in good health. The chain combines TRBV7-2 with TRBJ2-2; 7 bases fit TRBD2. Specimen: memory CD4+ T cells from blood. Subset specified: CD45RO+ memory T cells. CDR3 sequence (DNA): TGTGCCAGCAGCTTCGGACTAGCGAACACCGGGGAGCTGTTTTTT. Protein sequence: CASSFGLANTGELFF.